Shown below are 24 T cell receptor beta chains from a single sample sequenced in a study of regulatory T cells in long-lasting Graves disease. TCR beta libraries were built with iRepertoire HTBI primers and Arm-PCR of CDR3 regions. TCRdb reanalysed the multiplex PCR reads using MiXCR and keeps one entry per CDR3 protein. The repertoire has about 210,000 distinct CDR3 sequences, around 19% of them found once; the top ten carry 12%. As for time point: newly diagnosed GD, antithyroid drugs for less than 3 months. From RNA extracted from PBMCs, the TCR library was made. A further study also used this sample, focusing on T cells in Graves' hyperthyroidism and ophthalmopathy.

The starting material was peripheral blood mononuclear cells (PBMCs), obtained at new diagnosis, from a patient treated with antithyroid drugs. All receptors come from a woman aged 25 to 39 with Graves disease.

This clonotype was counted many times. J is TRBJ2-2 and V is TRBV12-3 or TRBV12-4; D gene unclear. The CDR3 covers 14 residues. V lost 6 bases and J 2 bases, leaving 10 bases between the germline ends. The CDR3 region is CASRPLGNTGELFF. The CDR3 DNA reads TGTGCCAGCAGGCCCTTAGGAAACACCGGGGAGCTGTTTTTT.

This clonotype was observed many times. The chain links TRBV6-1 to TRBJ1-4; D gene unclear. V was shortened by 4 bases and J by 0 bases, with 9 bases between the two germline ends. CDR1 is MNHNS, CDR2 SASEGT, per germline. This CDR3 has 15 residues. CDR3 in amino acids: CASSGRPATNEKLFF. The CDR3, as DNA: TGTGCCAGCAGTGGCAGGCCGGCAACTAATGAAAAACTGTTTTTT.

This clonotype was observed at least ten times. CDR3 in amino acids: CASSLARGHTNEQFF. The CDR3 bases are TGTGCCAGCAGTTTGGCCAGGGGGCATACAAATGAGCAGTTCTTC. The chain recombines TRBV12-3 or TRBV12-4 with TRBJ2-1, with TRBD1 matching over 8 bases. Germline trimming cut 3 bases from V and 7 bases from J; bases unmatched to any gene: 8. The CDR3 has 15 amino acids.

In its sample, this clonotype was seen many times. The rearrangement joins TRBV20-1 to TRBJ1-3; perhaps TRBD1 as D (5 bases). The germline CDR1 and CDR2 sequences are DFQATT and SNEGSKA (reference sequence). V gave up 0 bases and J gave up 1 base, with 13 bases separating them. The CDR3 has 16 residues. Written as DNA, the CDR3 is TGCAGTGCTAGAGATGGGGTGGGGGTATCTGGAAACACCATATATTTT. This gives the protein CSARDGVGVSGNTIYF.

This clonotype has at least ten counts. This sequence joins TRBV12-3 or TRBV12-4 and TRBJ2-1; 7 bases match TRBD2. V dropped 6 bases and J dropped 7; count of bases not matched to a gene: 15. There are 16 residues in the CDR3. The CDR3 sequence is CASSHRGVEAANEQFF. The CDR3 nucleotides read TGTGCCAGCAGCCACCGGGGGGTAGAGGCGGCGAATGAGCAGTTCTTC.

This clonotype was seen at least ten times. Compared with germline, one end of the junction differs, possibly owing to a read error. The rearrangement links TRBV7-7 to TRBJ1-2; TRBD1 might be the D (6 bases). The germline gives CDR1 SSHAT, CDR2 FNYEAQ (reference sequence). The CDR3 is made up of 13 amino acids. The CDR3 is CASSRRDKGGYTF. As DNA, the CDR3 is TGTGCTAGCAGCCGCCGGGACAAGGGGGGCTACACCTTC.

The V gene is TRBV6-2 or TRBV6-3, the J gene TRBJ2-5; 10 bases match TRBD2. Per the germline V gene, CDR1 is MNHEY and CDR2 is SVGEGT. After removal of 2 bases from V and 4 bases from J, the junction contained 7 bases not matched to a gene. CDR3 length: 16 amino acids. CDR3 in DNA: TGTGCCAGCAGTTACGAGAAGCGGGAGGGCCTAGAGACCCAGTACTTC. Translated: CASSYEKREGLETQYF.

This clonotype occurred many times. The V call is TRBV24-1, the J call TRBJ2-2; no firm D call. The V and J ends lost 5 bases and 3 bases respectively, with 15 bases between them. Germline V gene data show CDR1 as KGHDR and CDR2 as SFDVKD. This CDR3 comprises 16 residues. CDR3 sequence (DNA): TGTGCCACCAGTGGGGCCCTGACACGGGACACCGGGGAGCTGTTTTTT. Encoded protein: CATSGALTRDTGELFF.

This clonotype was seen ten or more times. As DNA, the CDR3 is TGTGCCAGCAGTCAACGGACAGGGGGTTATTATTCGGATGGCTACACCTTC. This sequence encodes CASSQRTGGYYSDGYTF. The chain has TRBV7-2 and TRBJ1-2; 10 bases fit TRBD1. The CDR3 is 17 amino acids. Germline-derived CDR1 and CDR2 are SGHTA and FQGNSA. The V and J ends lost 6 bases and 6 bases, in that order; junction bases with no gene match: 16.

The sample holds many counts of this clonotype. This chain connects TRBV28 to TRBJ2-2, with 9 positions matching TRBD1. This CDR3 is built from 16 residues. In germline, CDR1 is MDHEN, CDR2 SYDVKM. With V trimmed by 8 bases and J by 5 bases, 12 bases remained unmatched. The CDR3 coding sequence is TGTGCCAGCTCCCCGCAGGACAGGGGTGAGACCGGGGAGCTGTTTTTT. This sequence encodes CASSPQDRGETGELFF.

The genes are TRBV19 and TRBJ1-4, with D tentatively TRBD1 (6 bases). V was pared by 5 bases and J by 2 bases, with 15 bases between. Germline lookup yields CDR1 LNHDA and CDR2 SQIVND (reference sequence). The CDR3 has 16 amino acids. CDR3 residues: CASSPRGVVTNEKLFF. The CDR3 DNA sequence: TGTGCCAGTAGTCCCAGGGGCGTTGTCACTAATGAAAAACTGTTTTTT.

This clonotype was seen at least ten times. The CDR3 DNA reads TGTGCCAGCAGTTACAGGGGGATCGGCACAGATACGCAGTATTTT. Translation: CASSYRGIGTDTQYF. V usage is TRBV6-2 or TRBV6-3 and J usage is TRBJ2-3; D is possibly TRBD1 (6 bases). V lost 2 bases and J lost 1, with 10 bases in between. The germline CDR1 and CDR2 sequences are MNHEY and SVGEGT. The CDR3 contains 15 residues.

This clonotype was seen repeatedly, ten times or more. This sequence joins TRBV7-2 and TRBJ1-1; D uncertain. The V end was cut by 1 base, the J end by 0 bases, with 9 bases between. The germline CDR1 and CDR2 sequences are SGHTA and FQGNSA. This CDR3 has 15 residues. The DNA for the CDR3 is TGTGCCAGCAGCTTAGATCGGGCCTTGAACACTGAAGCTTTCTTT. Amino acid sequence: CASSLDRALNTEAFF.

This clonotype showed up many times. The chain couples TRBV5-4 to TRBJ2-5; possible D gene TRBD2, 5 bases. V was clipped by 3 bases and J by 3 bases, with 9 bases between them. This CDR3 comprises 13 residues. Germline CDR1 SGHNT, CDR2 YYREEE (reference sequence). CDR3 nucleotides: TGTGCCAGCAGCTCCCTCGGGGAAGAGACCCAGTACTTC. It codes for CASSSLGEETQYF.

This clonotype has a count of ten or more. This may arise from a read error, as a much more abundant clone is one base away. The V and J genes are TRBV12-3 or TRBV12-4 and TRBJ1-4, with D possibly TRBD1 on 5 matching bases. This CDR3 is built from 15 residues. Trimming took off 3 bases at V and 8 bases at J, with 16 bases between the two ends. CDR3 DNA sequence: TGTGCCAGCAGTTTCGGCCCAGGGTGTAGGGAAAAACTGTTTTTT. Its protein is CASSFGPGCREKLFF.

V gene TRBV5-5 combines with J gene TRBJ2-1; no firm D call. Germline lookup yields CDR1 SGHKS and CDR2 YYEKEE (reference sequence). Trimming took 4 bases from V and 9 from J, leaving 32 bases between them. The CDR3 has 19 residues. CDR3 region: CASSPKEPESAGELGEQFF. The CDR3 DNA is TGTGCCAGCAGCCCGAAAGAACCAGAGTCAGCCGGAGAGTTGGGTGAGCAGTTCTTC.

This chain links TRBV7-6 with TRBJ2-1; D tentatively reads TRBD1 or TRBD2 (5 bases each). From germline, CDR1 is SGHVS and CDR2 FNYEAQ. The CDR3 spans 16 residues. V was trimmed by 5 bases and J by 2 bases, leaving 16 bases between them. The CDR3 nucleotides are TGTGCCAGCAGCGAGGACACACTCGGGACCTACAATGAGCAGTTCTTC. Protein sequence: CASSEDTLGTYNEQFF.

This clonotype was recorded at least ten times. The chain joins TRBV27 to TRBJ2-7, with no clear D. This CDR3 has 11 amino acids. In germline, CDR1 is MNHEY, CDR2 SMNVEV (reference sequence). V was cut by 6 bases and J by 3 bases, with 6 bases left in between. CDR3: CASRDRYEQYF. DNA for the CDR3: TGTGCCAGCAGGGACCGCTACGAGCAGTACTTC.

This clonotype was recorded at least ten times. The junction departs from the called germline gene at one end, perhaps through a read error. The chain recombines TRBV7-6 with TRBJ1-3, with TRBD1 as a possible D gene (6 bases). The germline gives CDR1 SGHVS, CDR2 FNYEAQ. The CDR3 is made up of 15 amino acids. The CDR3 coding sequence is TGTGCCAGCAGCCCGGACAGTACCTCTGGAGACACCATATATTTT. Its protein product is CASSPDSTSGDTIYF.

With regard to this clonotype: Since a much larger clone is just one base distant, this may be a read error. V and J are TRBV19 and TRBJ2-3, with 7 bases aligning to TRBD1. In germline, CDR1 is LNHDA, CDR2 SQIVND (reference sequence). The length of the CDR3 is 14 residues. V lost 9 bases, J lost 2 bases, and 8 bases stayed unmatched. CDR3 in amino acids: CASRNRGSTDTQYF. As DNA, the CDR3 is TGTGCCAGCCGGAACAGGGGATCCACAGATACGCAGTATTTT.

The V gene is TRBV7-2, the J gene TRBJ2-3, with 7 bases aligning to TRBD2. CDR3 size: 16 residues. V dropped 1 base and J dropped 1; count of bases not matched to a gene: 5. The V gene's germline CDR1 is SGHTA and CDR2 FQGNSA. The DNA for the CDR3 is TGTGCCAGCAGCTTAGGTAGCGGGCCCCGCACAGATACGCAGTATTTT. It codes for CASSLGSGPRTDTQYF. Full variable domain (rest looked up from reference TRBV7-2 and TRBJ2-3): GAGVSQSPSNKVTEKGKDVELRCDPISGHTALYWYRQSLGQGLEFLIYFQGNSAPDKSGLPSDRFSAERTGGSVSTLTIQRTQQEDSAVYLCASSLGSGPRTDTQYFGPGTRLTVL.

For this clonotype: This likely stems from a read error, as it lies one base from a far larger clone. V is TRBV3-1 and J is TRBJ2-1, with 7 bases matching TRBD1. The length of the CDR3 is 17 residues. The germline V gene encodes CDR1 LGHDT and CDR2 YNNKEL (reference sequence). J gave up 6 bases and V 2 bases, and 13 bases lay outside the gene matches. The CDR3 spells CASSQLALGGSANEQFF. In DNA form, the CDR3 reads TGTGCCAGCAGCCAACTTGCACTAGGGGGCTCTGCCAATGAGCAGTTCTTC.

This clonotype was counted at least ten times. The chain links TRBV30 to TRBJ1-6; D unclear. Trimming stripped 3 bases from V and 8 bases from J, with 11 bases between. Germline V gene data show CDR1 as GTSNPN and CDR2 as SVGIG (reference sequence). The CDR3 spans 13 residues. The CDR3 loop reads CAWRRAGDSPLHF. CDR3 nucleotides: TGTGCCTGGAGGAGGGCTGGGGATTCACCCCTCCACTTT.

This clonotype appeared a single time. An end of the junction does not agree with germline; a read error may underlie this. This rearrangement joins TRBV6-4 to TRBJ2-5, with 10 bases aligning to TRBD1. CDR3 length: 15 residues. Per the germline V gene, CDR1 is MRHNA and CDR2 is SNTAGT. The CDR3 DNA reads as TGTGCCAGCACTGACAGGGGGCGCAGGGAAGAGACCCAGTACTTC. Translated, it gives CASTDRGRREETQYF.